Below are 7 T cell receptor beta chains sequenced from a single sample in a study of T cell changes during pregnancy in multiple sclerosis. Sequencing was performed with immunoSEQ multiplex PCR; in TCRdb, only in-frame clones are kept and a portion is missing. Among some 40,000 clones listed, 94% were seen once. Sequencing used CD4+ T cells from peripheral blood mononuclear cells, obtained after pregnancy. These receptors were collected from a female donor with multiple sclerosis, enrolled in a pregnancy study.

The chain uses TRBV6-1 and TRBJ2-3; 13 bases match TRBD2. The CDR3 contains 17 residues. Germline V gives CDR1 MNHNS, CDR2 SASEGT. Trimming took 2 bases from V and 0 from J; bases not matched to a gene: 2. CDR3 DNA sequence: TGTGCCAGCAGTGAAACTAGCGGGGGGGGAAGCACAGATACGCAGTATTTT. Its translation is CASSETSGGGSTDTQYF.

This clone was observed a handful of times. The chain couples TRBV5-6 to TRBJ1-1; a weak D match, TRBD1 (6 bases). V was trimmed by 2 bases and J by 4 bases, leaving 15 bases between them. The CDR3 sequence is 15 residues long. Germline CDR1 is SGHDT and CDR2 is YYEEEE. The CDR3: CASSFRQVRVTEAFF. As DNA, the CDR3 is TGTGCCAGCAGCTTCCGACAGGTGCGTGTCACTGAAGCTTTCTTT.

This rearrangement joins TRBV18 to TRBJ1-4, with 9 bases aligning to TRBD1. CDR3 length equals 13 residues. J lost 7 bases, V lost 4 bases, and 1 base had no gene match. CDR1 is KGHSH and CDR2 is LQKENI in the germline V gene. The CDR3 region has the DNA TGTGCCAGCTCACTACAGGGGGCTGAAAAACTGTTTTTT. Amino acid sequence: CASSLQGAEKLFF.

The CDR3 DNA is TGTGCCAGCAGTTATCGAGGTGTCAATTCCAATGAGCAGTTCTTC. Protein product: CASSYRGVNSNEQFF. The rearrangement uses TRBV6-5 and TRBJ2-1; D gene ambiguous. Germline-derived CDR1 and CDR2 are MNHEY and SVGAGI. This CDR3 comprises 15 residues. Between the trimmed V and J ends, which lost 3 bases and 6 bases, there was a span of 15 bases.

The CDR3 region is CASSNRGRVGPEAFF. DNA for the CDR3: TGTGCCAGTAGCAACAGGGGGCGCGTAGGGCCTGAAGCTTTCTTT. J is TRBJ1-1 and V is TRBV19, with TRBD1 identical over 9 bases. Germline V gene sequence: CDR1 LNHDA, CDR2 SQIVND (reference sequence). This CDR3 region has 15 residues. Unmatched junction bases numbered 11, after V lost 6 bases and J lost 6 bases.

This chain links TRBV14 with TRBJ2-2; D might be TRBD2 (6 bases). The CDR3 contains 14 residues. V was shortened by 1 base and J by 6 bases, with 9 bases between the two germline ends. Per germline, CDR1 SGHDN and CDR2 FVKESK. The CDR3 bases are TGTGCCAGCAGCCAAGCCCCGGGGGCCGGGGAGCTGTTTTTT. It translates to CASSQAPGAGELFF.

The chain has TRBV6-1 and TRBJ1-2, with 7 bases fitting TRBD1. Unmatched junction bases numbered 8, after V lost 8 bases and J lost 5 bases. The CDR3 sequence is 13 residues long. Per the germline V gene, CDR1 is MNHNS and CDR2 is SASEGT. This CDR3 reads CASGRDSPYGYTF. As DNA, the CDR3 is TGTGCCAGCGGCCGGGACAGTCCTTATGGCTACACCTTC.